This passage covers 2 T cell receptor beta chains from one sample sequenced in a study of blood T cell repertoires in COVID-19 (dated by TCRdb to 2020 to 2021). To prepare the library, the immunoSEQ multiplex PCR assay was applied. TCRdb obtained this table from immuneACCESS and retained in-frame rearrangements with V and J assigned. These tables miss some clones; where compared with another copy, unresolved V genes account for less than half of the shortfall, and the remainder is unexplained. The sample profile shows approximately 200,000 clones; about 95% of them were found once. Approximately 0.8% of the sample is taken by the ten largest. The sequenced material came from peripheral blood. Receptor source: a man aged 25-45 years with COVID-19, enrolled during active disease.

The CDR3 DNA sequence: TGCAGCGTTGAAGAGCCAACAGGGTACAATGAGCAGTTCTTC. Translation gives CSVEEPTGYNEQFF. This chain links TRBV29-1 with TRBJ2-1, with D possibly TRBD1 on 6 matching bases. V lost 0 bases, J lost 4 bases, and 10 bases lay in between. Germline assignment: CDR1 SQVTM and CDR2 ANQGSEA. CDR3 size: 14 residues.

This sequence joins TRBV5-1 and TRBJ2-5, with D perhaps TRBD2 (5 bases). Germline values: CDR1 SGHRS, CDR2 YFSETQ. V dropped 0 bases and J dropped 3 bases, with 15 bases sitting between them. This CDR3 comprises 16 residues. For the CDR3, the DNA is TGCGCCAGCAGCTTGGCCGGTCGGGGAAATGAAGAGACCCAGTACTTC. It specifies CASSLAGRGNEETQYF.